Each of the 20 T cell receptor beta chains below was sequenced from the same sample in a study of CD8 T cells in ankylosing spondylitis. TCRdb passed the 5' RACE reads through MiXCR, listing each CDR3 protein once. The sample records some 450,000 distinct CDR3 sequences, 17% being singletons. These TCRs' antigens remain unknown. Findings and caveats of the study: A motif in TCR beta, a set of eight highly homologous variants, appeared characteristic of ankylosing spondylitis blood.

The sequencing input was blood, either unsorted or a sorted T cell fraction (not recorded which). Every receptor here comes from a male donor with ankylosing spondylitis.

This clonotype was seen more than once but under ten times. The CDR3 loop is CASSQAVSNQPQHF. CDR3 nucleotide sequence: TGTGCCAGCAGCCAAGCGGTTAGCAATCAGCCCCAGCATTTT. This chain links TRBV3-1 with TRBJ1-5; D gene ambiguous. Looked up from germline, CDR1 is LGHDT and CDR2 is YNNKEL (reference sequence). The CDR3 has 14 residues. V lost 1 base, J lost 0 bases, and 4 bases lay in between.

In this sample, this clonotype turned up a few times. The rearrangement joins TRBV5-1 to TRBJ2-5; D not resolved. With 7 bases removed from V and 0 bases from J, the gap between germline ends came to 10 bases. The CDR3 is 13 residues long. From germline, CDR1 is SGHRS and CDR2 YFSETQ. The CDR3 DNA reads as TGCGCCAGCGGGTTTGGGGACCAAGAGACCCAGTACTTC. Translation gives CASGFGDQETQYF.

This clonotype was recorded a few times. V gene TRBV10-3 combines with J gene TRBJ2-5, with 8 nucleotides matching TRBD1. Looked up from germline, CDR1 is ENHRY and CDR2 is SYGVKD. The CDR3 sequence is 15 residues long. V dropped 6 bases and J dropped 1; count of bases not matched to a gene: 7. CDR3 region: CAIRMGQVGQETQYF. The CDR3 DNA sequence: TGTGCCATCAGAATGGGACAGGTGGGCCAAGAGACCCAGTACTTC.

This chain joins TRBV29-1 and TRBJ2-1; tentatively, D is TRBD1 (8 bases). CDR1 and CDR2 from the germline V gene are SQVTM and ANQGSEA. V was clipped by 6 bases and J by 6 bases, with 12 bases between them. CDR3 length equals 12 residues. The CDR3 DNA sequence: TGCAGCGTCCACAGGGGGGGCAATGAGCAGTTCTTC. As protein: CSVHRGGNEQFF.

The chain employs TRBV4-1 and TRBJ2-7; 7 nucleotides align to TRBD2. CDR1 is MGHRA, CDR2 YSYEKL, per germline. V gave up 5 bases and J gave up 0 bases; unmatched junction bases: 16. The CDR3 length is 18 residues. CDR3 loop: CASSSMGGEGLSSYEQYF. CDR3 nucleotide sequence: TGCGCCAGCAGCTCTATGGGGGGGGAGGGGCTCTCCTCCTACGAGCAGTACTTC.

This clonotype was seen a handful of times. The CDR3 DNA follows: TGTGCCAGCAGCCGGACTAGCGGGGGAACAGATACGCAGTATTTT. This encodes CASSRTSGGTDTQYF. The chain carries TRBV11-1 and TRBJ2-3; 13 nucleotides agree with TRBD2. The ends lost 5 bases at V and 3 bases at J; junction bases unmatched: 2. This CDR3 is built from 15 residues. Germline V gene lookup returns CDR1 SGHAT and CDR2 FQDESV (reference sequence).

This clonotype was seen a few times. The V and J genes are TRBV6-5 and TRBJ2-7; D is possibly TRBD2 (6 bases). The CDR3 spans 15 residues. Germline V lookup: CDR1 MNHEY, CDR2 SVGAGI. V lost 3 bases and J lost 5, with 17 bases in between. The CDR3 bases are TGTGCCAGCAGTTATCGAGAAGCCGGGAGAGACGAGCAGTACTTC. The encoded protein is CASSYREAGRDEQYF.

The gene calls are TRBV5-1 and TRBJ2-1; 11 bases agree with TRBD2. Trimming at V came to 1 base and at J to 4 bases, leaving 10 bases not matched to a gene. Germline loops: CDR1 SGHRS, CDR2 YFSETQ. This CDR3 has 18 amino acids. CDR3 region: CASSLRLAGGMVYNEQFF. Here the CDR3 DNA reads TGCGCCAGCAGCTTGCGTCTAGCGGGGGGTATGGTTTACAATGAGCAGTTCTTC.

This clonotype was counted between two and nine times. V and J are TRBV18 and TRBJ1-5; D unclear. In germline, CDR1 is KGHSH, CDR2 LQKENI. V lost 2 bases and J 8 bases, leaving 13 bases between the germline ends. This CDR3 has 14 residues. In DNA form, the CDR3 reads TGTGCCAGCTCACCAGGCCAGGCAGGAGAGCCCCAGCATTTT. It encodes CASSPGQAGEPQHF.

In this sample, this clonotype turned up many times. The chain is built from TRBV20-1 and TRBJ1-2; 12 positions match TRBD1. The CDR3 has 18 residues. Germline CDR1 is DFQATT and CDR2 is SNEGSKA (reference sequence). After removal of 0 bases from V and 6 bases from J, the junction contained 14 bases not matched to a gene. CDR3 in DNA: TGCAGTGCTAGAGATCGCCCGGGACAGGGGGCCGGAGTCGATGGCTACACCTTC. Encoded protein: CSARDRPGQGAGVDGYTF.

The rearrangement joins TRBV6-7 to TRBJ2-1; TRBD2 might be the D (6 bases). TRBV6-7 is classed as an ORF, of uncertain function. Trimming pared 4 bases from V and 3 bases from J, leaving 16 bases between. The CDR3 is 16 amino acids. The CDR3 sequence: CASSSYREMGYNEQFF. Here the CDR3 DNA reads TGTGCCAGCAGTTCGTACCGGGAGATGGGCTACAATGAGCAGTTCTTC.

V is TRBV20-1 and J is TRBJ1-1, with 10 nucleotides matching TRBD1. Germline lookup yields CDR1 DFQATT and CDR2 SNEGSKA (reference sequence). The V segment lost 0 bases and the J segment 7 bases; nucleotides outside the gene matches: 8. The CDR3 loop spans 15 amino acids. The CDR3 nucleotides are TGCAGTGCTAGAGAAGGGACAGGGGCCCTAATTGAAGCTTTCTTT. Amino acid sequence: CSAREGTGALIEAFF.

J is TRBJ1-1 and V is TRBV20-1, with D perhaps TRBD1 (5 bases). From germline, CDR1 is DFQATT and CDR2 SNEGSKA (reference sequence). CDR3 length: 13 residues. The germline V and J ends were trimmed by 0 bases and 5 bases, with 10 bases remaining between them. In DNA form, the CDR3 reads TGCAGTGCTAGAGATCCCAGGGAAACTGAAGCTTTCTTT. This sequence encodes CSARDPRETEAFF.

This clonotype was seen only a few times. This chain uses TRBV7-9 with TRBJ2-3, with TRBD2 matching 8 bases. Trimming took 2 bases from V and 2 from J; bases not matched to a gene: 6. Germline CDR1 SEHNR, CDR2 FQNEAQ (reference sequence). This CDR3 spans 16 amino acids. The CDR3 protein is CASSLLPAGDTDTQYF. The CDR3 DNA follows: TGTGCCAGCAGCTTACTTCCAGCGGGGGACACAGATACGCAGTATTTT.

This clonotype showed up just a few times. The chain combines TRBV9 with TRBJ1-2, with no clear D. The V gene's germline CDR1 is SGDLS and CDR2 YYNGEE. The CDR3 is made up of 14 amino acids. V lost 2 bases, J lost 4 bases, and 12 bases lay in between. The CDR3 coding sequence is TGTGCCAGCAGCGTTAGCGAACTCCTCTATGGCTACACCTTC. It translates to CASSVSELLYGYTF. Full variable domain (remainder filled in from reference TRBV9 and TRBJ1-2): DSGVTQTPKHLITATGQRVTLRCSPRSGDLSVYWYQQSLDQGLQFLIQYYNGEERAKGNILERFSAQQFPDLHSELNLSSLELGDSALYFCASSVSELLYGYTFGSGTRLTVV.

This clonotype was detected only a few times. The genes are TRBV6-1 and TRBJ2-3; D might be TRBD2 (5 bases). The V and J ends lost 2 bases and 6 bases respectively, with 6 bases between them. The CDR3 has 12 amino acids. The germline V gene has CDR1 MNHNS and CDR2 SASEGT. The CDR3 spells CASSEREDTQYF. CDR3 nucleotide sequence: TGTGCCAGCAGTGAAAGGGAGGATACGCAGTATTTT.

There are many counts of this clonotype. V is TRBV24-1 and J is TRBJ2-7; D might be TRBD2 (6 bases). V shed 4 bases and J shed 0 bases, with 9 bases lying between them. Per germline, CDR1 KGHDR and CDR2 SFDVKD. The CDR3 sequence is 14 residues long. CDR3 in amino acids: CATSEGGNSYEQYF. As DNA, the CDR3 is TGTGCCACCAGTGAAGGCGGGAACTCCTACGAGCAGTACTTC.

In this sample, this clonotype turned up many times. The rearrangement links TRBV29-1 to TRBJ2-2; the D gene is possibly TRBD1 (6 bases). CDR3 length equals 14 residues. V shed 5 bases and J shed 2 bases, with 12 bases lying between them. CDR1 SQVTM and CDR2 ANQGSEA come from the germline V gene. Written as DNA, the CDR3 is TGCAGCGTTCAGGGGCCTCTAAACACCGGGGAGCTGTTTTTT. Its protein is CSVQGPLNTGELFF.

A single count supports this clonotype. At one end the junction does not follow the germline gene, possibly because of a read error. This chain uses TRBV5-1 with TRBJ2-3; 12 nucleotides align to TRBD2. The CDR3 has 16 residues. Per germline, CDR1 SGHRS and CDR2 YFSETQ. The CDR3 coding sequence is TGCGCCAGCAGCCAAACTAGCGGGGGGAGAACAGATACGCTGTATTTT. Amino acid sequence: CASSQTSGGRTDTLYF.

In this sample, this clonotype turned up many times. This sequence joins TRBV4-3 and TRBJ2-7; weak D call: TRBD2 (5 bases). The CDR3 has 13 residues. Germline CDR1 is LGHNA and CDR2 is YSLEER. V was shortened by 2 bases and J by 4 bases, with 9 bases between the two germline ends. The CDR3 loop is CASSQTRMYEQYF. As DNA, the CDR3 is TGCGCCAGCAGCCAAACTAGAATGTACGAGCAGTACTTC.